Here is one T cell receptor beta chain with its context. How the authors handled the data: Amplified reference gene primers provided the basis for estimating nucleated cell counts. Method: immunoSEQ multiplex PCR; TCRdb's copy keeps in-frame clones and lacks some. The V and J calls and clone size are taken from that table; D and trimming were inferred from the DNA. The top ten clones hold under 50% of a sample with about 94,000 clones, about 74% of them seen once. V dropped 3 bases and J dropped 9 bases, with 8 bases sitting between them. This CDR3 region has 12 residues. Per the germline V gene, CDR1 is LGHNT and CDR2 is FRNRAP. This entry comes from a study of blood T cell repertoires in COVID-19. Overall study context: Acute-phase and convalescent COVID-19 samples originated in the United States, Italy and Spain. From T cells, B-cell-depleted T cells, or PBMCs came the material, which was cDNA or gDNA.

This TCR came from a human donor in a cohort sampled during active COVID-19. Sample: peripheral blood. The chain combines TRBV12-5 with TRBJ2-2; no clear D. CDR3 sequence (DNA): TGTGCTAGTGGTTTTAGCAGCCGGGAGCTGTTTTTT. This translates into CASGFSSRELFF.